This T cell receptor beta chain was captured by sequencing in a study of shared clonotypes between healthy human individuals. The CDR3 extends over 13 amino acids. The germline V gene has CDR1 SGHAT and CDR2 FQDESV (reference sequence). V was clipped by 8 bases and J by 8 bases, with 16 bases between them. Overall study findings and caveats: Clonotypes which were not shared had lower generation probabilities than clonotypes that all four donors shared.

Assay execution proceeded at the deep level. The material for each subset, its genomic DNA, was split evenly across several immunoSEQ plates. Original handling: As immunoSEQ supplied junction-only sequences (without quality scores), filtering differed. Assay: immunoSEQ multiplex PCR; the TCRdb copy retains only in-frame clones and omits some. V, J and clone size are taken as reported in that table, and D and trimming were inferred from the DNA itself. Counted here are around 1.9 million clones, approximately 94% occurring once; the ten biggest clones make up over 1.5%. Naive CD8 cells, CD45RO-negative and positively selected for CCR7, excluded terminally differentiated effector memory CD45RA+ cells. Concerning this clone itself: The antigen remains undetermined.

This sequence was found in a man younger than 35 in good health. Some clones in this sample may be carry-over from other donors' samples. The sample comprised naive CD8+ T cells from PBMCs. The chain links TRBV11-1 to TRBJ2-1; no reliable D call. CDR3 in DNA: TGTGCCAGCGAAAGGAATGCGGTCGATGAGCAGTTCTTC. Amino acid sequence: CASERNAVDEQFF.